The rows below give T cell receptor beta chains drawn from one sample of a study of T cell responses to AZD1222 COVID-19 vaccine. The method was immunoSEQ multiplex PCR; TCRdb's version includes in-frame clones alone and lacks a portion of them. The sample gives 150,000 to 200,000 clones, around 90% of which show up once; approximately 0.98% is in the top ten. Sample: peripheral blood, taken on day 0 of AZD1222 vaccination. The source of these receptors is an adult in good health. The CDR3 runs from the conserved cysteine through the conserved F or W. Each record gives: J gene, V gene, D gene, clone size, CDR3 protein, CDR3 DNA. The D gene is left open where the match is weak. Clone size appears in some rows only: once, few, many, or a class for an expanded clone.

J gene: TRBJ2-7
V gene: TRBV13
D gene: TRBD1
clone size: few
CDR3 protein: CASSWGQGYEQYF
CDR3 DNA: TGTGCCAGCAGCTGGGGACAGGGCTACGAGCAGTACTTC

J gene: TRBJ2-3
V gene: TRBV2
D gene: TRBD2
clone size: NA
CDR3 protein: CASSPPGLAGTQYF
CDR3 DNA: TGTGCCAGCAGTCCCCCAGGACTAGCCGGTACGCAGTATTTT

J gene: TRBJ1-1
V gene: TRBV19
D gene: NA
clone size: NA
CDR3 protein: CASSIPGAITNTEAFF
CDR3 DNA: TGTGCCAGTAGTATCCCCGGGGCGATAACCAACACTGAAGCTTTCTTT

J gene: TRBJ1-1
V gene: TRBV5-1
D gene: TRBD1
clone size: NA
CDR3 protein: CASSWTGDTEAFF
CDR3 DNA: TGCGCCAGCAGCTGGACAGGGGACACTGAAGCTTTCTTT

J gene: TRBJ1-2
V gene: TRBV5-4
D gene: TRBD1
clone size: NA
CDR3 protein: CASSLASTGSGYTF
CDR3 DNA: TGTGCCAGCAGCTTGGCCTCGACAGGGAGTGGCTACACCTTC

J gene: TRBJ1-2
V gene: TRBV5-1
D gene: TRBD1
clone size: NA
CDR3 protein: CASSLEGQPIYGYTF
CDR3 DNA: TGCGCCAGCAGCTTGGAGGGACAGCCAATCTATGGCTACACCTTC

J gene: TRBJ1-1
V gene: TRBV7-6
D gene: TRBD1
clone size: NA
CDR3 protein: CASSPGQALNTEAFF
CDR3 DNA: TGTGCCAGCAGCCCCGGACAGGCCTTGAACACTGAAGCTTTCTTT

J gene: TRBJ2-1
V gene: TRBV7-2
D gene: TRBD2
clone size: NA
CDR3 protein: CASSFVVAGFYNEQFF
CDR3 DNA: TGTGCCAGCAGCTTTGTCGTAGCGGGGTTCTACAATGAGCAGTTCTTC

J gene: TRBJ2-7
V gene: TRBV24-1
D gene: TRBD2
clone size: few
CDR3 protein: CATSDRTSGTYEQYF
CDR3 DNA: TGTGCCACCAGTGACCGGACTAGCGGAACCTACGAGCAGTACTTC

J gene: TRBJ1-2
V gene: TRBV6-1
D gene: NA
clone size: NA
CDR3 protein: CASSDHPLAGSYTF
CDR3 DNA: TGTGCCAGCAGTGACCACCCCCTCGCCGGGAGCTACACCTTC

J gene: TRBJ1-6
V gene: TRBV5-6
D gene: TRBD1
clone size: NA
CDR3 protein: CASSGTGEYNSPLHF
CDR3 DNA: TGTGCCAGCAGCGGGACAGGGGAGTATAATTCACCCCTCCACTTT

J gene: TRBJ1-3
V gene: TRBV6-2/TRBV6-3
D gene: NA
clone size: NA
CDR3 protein: CASSPLRNTIYF
CDR3 DNA: TGTGCCAGCAGCCCCCTCCGGAACACCATATATTTT

J gene: TRBJ1-1
V gene: TRBV5-1
D gene: NA
clone size: NA
CDR3 protein: CASSSGTPEAFF
CDR3 DNA: TGCGCCAGCAGCTCGGGGACCCCTGAAGCTTTCTTT

J gene: TRBJ2-1
V gene: TRBV27
D gene: TRBD2
clone size: NA
CDR3 protein: CASSLPPAGASYNEQFF
CDR3 DNA: TGTGCCAGCAGCCTACCCCCGGCGGGAGCATCCTACAATGAGCAGTTCTTC

J gene: TRBJ2-7
V gene: TRBV28
D gene: TRBD2
clone size: NA
CDR3 protein: CASSFGTSGLGEQYF
CDR3 DNA: TGTGCCAGCAGTTTCGGGACTAGCGGGCTTGGGGAGCAGTACTTC

J gene: TRBJ2-7
V gene: TRBV10-3
D gene: TRBD1
clone size: NA
CDR3 protein: CAISGTGASYEQYF
CDR3 DNA: TGTGCCATCAGTGGGACAGGGGCCTCCTACGAGCAGTACTTC